One and the same sample provided the 28 T cell receptor beta chains below, sequenced in a study of PD-L1 blockade in urothelial cancer. Time point given: peripheral blood 6 weeks after treatment start. The repertoire was sequenced with immunoSEQ multiplex PCR; TCRdb's copy has only in-frame clones and lacks some. This sample has approximately 18,000 clones; around four fifths occur once, and the top ten carry around 1.6%. This sample comprised PBMCs, obtained around atezolizumab (anti-PD-L1) treatment. The receptor set was obtained from a man aged 45 to 65 with urothelial cancer.

Only one count was recorded for this clone. This CDR3 reads CASSLGGSSGRWGGDEQFF. CDR3 in DNA: TGTGCCAGCAGCTTAGGAGGAAGTAGCGGGAGATGGGGAGGTGATGAGCAGTTCTTC. The chain employs TRBV11-3 and TRBJ2-1, with 9 bases matching TRBD2. CDR1 is SGHNT, CDR2 YENEEA, per germline. The CDR3 is 19 amino acids. The V and J ends lost 1 base and 8 bases, in that order; junction bases with no gene match: 18.

This chain links TRBV5-1 with TRBJ1-5, with D unclear. The CDR3 covers 15 residues. V was trimmed by 4 bases and J by 2 bases, leaving 13 bases between them. In germline, CDR1 is SGHRS, CDR2 YFSETQ. CDR3 in DNA: TGCGCCAGCAGCCCGGGCGGGGTCGGCAATCAGCCCCAGCATTTT. It is translated as CASSPGGVGNQPQHF.

This chain joins TRBV15 and TRBJ1-4, with TRBD1 matching over 9 bases. J lost 7 bases, V lost 4 bases, and 7 bases had no gene match. Germline V gives CDR1 LNHNV, CDR2 YYDKDF (reference sequence). This CDR3 region has 15 residues. The CDR3 region is CATSKRGQGLEKLFF. The CDR3 DNA reads as TGTGCCACCAGCAAACGGGGACAGGGTCTTGAAAAACTGTTTTTT.

The chain employs TRBV6-4 and TRBJ2-1, with 10 bases aligning to TRBD2. CDR1 is MRHNA, CDR2 SNTAGT, per germline. J gave up 7 bases and V 4 bases, and 16 bases lay outside the gene matches. This CDR3 region has 18 residues. DNA of the CDR3: TGTGCCAGCAGTGGTTCTAGCGGGAGTTTCTCCGATAGTAATGAGCAGTTCTTC. It yields the protein CASSGSSGSFSDSNEQFF.

The J gene is TRBJ2-2, the V gene TRBV7-2; perhaps TRBD2 as D (5 bases). Germline V gene data show CDR1 as SGHTA and CDR2 as FQGNSA. V gave up 7 bases and J gave up 5 bases, with 11 bases separating them. The CDR3 totals 13 residues. This CDR3 is CASTWRVTGELFF. The CDR3 DNA is TGTGCCAGCACATGGCGGGTAACCGGGGAGCTGTTTTTT. The complete variable domain, with remaining parts taken from reference TRBV7-2 and TRBJ2-2, reads GAGVSQSPSNKVTEKGKDVELRCDPISGHTALYWYRQSLGQGLEFLIYFQGNSAPDKSGLPSDRFSAERTGGSVSTLTIQRTQQEDSAVYLCASTWRVTGELFFGEGSRLTVL.

The chain couples TRBV11-2 to TRBJ2-1; TRBD2 aligns across 12 bases. Losses at the gene ends were 9 bases for V and 12 bases for J; bases not matched to a gene: 6. CDR1 SGHAT and CDR2 FQNNGV come from the germline V gene. CDR3 length: 12 amino acids. The CDR3 nucleotides read TGTGCCAGTGGACTAGCGGGGCTGGCGCAGTTCTTC. Protein sequence: CASGLAGLAQFF.

The V call is TRBV27, the J call TRBJ1-5; D may be TRBD1 (6 bases). V shed 2 bases and J shed 5 bases, with 10 bases lying between them. CDR1 MNHEY and CDR2 SMNVEV come from the germline V gene (reference sequence). The CDR3 sequence is 14 residues long. The CDR3 reads CASSLRTADQPQHF. CDR3 coding DNA: TGTGCCAGCAGTTTAAGGACAGCAGATCAGCCCCAGCATTTT.

The chain employs TRBV7-8 and TRBJ2-1; D not certain. CDR3 length: 15 residues. Looked up from germline, CDR1 is SGHVS and CDR2 is FQNEAQ. Trimming shortened V by 2 bases and J by 2 bases, and 10 bases separated the two germline ends. CDR3 bases: TGTGCCAGCAGCTTAATCCAGCGCCCCTACAATGAGCAGTTCTTC. Its translation: CASSLIQRPYNEQFF.

The chain combines TRBV5-1 with TRBJ1-2, with D possibly TRBD1 on 6 matching bases. V lost 8 bases, J lost 2 bases, and 13 bases lay in between. Germline V gene data show CDR1 as SGHRS and CDR2 as YFSETQ. The CDR3 runs to 13 residues. The CDR3 sequence: CASGGGANYGYTF. The CDR3 region has the DNA TGCGCCAGTGGGGGGGGCGCCAACTATGGCTACACCTTC.

The chain is built from TRBV28 and TRBJ1-3; 8 bases fit TRBD1. This CDR3 has 15 residues. The V gene's germline CDR1 is MDHEN and CDR2 SYDVKM. Trimming took 4 bases from V and 2 from J; bases not matched to a gene: 4. CDR3 DNA: TGTGCCAGCAGTTCCCAGGGGGCGGCTGGAAACACCATATATTTT. It specifies CASSSQGAAGNTIYF.

V usage is TRBV5-4 and J usage is TRBJ1-2; D unresolved. The CDR3 loop spans 13 amino acids. The V gene's germline CDR1 is SGHNT and CDR2 YYREEE (reference sequence). Trimming pared 0 bases from V and 8 bases from J, leaving 11 bases between. CDR3 in DNA: TGTGCCAGCAGCTTGGACGGGGTGGGAGGCTACACCTTC. Its translation is CASSLDGVGGYTF.

The chain has TRBV5-1 and TRBJ2-3; 8 bases align to TRBD2. The germline gives CDR1 SGHRS, CDR2 YFSETQ. This CDR3 spans 16 amino acids. With V trimmed by 2 bases and J by 0 bases, 5 bases remained unmatched. The CDR3 DNA reads as TGCGCCAGCAGCTTCGTGGTAGCGGGGAGCACAGATACGCAGTATTTT. Amino acids: CASSFVVAGSTDTQYF.

The CDR3 DNA reads as TGCAGCGTTGACCGGGACACCCTGAACTATGGCTACACCTTC. Encoded protein: CSVDRDTLNYGYTF. V and J are TRBV29-1 and TRBJ1-2, with D perhaps matching TRBD1 (6 bases). Trimming cost V 3 bases and J 2 bases, with 13 bases left between them. The CDR3 consists of 14 residues. CDR1 is SQVTM, CDR2 ANQGSEA, per germline.

The genes are TRBV7-3 and TRBJ2-5, with 7 bases fitting TRBD2. Germline V gene data show CDR1 as SGHTA and CDR2 as FQGTGA. J was trimmed by 5 bases and V by 3 bases; bases with no gene match: 3. The CDR3 consists of 13 residues. CDR3 DNA: TGTGCCAGCAGCTTCGGGGGAGGGGAGACCCAGTACTTC. Its protein product is CASSFGGGETQYF.

V gene TRBV7-3 combines with J gene TRBJ2-7; 7 bases are shared with TRBD2. Germline assignment: CDR1 SGHTA and CDR2 FQGTGA. The CDR3 has 13 amino acids. V gave up 5 bases and J gave up 6 bases; unmatched junction bases: 7. CDR3 nucleotides: TGTGCCAGCAGCGAAGCGGGAAGTAGCGAGCAGTACTTC. Protein sequence: CASSEAGSSEQYF.

This clone was picked up one time. The chain has TRBV2 and TRBJ2-5; D remains ambiguous. Looked up from germline, CDR1 is SNHLY and CDR2 is FYNNEI. This CDR3 region has 11 residues. CDR3 in DNA: TGTGCGAACCGGGTCCAAGAGACCCAGTACTTC. It yields the protein CANRVQETQYF.

This clone was counted only a few times. The chain links TRBV6-1 to TRBJ1-5; no clear D. This CDR3 has 13 amino acids. Germline lookup yields CDR1 MNHNS and CDR2 SASEGT. The ends were cut back, 5 bases at V and 2 bases at J, with 7 bases in the middle. The CDR3 is CASSSGGNQPQHF. CDR3 DNA: TGTGCCAGCAGTTCGGGTGGCAATCAGCCCCAGCATTTT.

The chain employs TRBV9 and TRBJ2-7, with 7 bases that match TRBD1. V trimming: 3 bases; J trimming: 5 bases; junction bases outside the gene matches: 8. This CDR3 contains 14 residues. CDR1 SGDLS and CDR2 YYNGEE come from the germline V gene. In DNA form, the CDR3 reads TGTGCCAGCAGCGCTGCGACAGGGTCACACGAGCAGTACTTC. Protein: CASSAATGSHEQYF.

This sequence joins TRBV6-1 and TRBJ1-2, with D perhaps TRBD1 (5 bases). Trimming pared 6 bases from V and 4 bases from J, leaving 18 bases between. Germline-derived CDR1 and CDR2 are MNHNS and SASEGT. The CDR3 covers 15 residues. The CDR3, as DNA: TGTGCCAGCAGCGATACCCGACAGTCCGTCTATGGCTACACCTTC. Translated, it gives CASSDTRQSVYGYTF.

The chain recombines TRBV28 with TRBJ2-7; 10 bases are shared with TRBD1. J was trimmed by 4 bases and V by 3 bases; bases with no gene match: 12. CDR1 MDHEN and CDR2 SYDVKM come from the germline V gene. CDR3 length: 17 amino acids. DNA of the CDR3: TGTGCCAGCAGTTTTAAACCCCCACGGGACAGGGGTTACGAGCAGTACGTC. It translates to CASSFKPPRDRGYEQYV.

This clone was seen a few times. V is TRBV6-5 and J is TRBJ2-7, with D possibly matching TRBD1 (6 bases). Germline loops: CDR1 MNHEY, CDR2 SVGAGI. The CDR3 consists of 13 residues. V was pared by 5 bases and J by 5 bases, with 13 bases between. Written as DNA, the CDR3 is TGTGCCAGCAGTGGGCAGGGGAAGAACGAGCAGTACTTC. Encoded protein: CASSGQGKNEQYF.

The gene calls are TRBV6-5 and TRBJ1-2; D call uncertain. The CDR3 is 13 amino acids. V was shortened by 2 bases and J by 5 bases, with 9 bases between the two germline ends. In germline, CDR1 is MNHEY, CDR2 SVGAGI. In nucleotides, the CDR3 is TGTGCCAGCAGTTACGAGGGCCGATATGGCTACACCTTC. Its translation: CASSYEGRYGYTF.

This clone was observed once. The chain employs TRBV18 and TRBJ1-5; D might be TRBD1 (6 bases). The CDR3 consists of 15 residues. CDR1 is KGHSH, CDR2 LQKENI, per germline. V dropped 5 bases and J dropped 0 bases, with 11 bases sitting between them. As DNA, the CDR3 is TGTGCCAGCTCAACAGGACAGAATAGCAATCAGCCCCAGCATTTT. Its protein product is CASSTGQNSNQPQHF.

The rearrangement links TRBV28 to TRBJ1-1, with 12 bases matching TRBD1. The CDR3 sequence is 16 residues long. J was trimmed by 5 bases and V by 5 bases; bases with no gene match: 9. In germline, CDR1 is MDHEN, CDR2 SYDVKM. The CDR3 nucleotides read TGTGCCAGCAGTGCCCCCCCGGGACAGGGGGCGACTGAAGCTTTCTTT. Translation: CASSAPPGQGATEAFF.

This chain links TRBV27 with TRBJ2-4; possible D gene TRBD1, 6 bases. Germline V lookup: CDR1 MNHEY, CDR2 SMNVEV (reference sequence). The CDR3 runs to 15 residues. Trimming took 5 bases from V and 1 from J, leaving 12 bases between them. CDR3 amino acids: CASSINRAAKNIQYF. The DNA of the CDR3 is TGTGCCAGCAGTATAAACAGGGCCGCCAAAAACATTCAGTACTTC.

V gene TRBV25-1 combines with J gene TRBJ1-5, with a weak D call TRBD1 (5 bases). The CDR3 is 13 amino acids. CDR1 is MGHDK, CDR2 SYGVNS, per germline. The V gene lost 6 bases and the J gene lost 2 bases, with 8 bases spanning the gap. CDR3 DNA: TGTGCCAGCAGGGGACTTGGCAATCAGCCCCAGCATTTT. Translated, it gives CASRGLGNQPQHF.

This clone was observed a few times. The chain links TRBV7-9 to TRBJ1-5, with D possibly being TRBD1 (5 bases). CDR1 is SEHNR, CDR2 FQNEAQ, per germline (reference sequence). Trimming cost V 4 bases and J 1 base, with 11 bases left between them. The CDR3 is made up of 15 amino acids. In nucleotides, the CDR3 is TGTGCCAGCAGCTGGGGAGGGGCCAGCAATCAGCCCCAGCATTTT. Protein sequence: CASSWGGASNQPQHF.

DNA of the CDR3: TGTGCCAGCAGCTCTCGGGGGGGGGCAACAGGGGGCATGAACATTCAGTACTTC. As protein: CASSSRGGATGGMNIQYF. The chain recombines TRBV11-2 with TRBJ2-4; possible D gene TRBD1, 9 bases. The CDR3 is made up of 18 amino acids. CDR1 and CDR2 (germline): SGHAT, FQNNGV. Trimming removed 4 bases at V and 7 bases at J, with 26 bases between.